The 6 T cell receptor beta chains listed next were all sequenced from one sample in a study of T cells in Graves' hyperthyroidism and ophthalmopathy. Regions amplified from RNA transcripts were the TCR beta CDR3 regions. The HTBI primer set was used in a first-round RT-PCR of the TCR CDR3. TCRdb reprocessed the multiplex PCR reads with MiXCR, giving one entry per CDR3 protein. The sample records around 420,000 distinct CDR3 sequences, around 13% being singletons. Sequencing was carried out using blood. The receptors originated from a woman under 30 with Graves' hyperthyroidism.

This clonotype was seen repeatedly, ten times or more. V usage is TRBV7-8 and J usage is TRBJ2-7, with 7 bases aligning to TRBD1. CDR3 length equals 16 residues. CDR1 is SGHVS, CDR2 FQNEAQ, per germline. The V segment lost 3 bases and the J segment 1 base; nucleotides outside the gene matches: 9. The CDR3 sequence: CASSFPGQITSYEQYF. The CDR3 nucleotides read TGTGCCAGCAGCTTTCCGGGACAGATAACTTCCTACGAGCAGTACTTC.

The chain joins TRBV6-1 to TRBJ1-1; D not certain. This CDR3 is built from 13 residues. Trimming took 7 bases from V and 1 from J, leaving 10 bases between them. Germline V gene lookup returns CDR1 MNHNS and CDR2 SASEGT. CDR3 sequence reads: CASTSPRNTEAFF. DNA for the CDR3: TGTGCCAGCACTTCCCCCAGGAACACTGAAGCTTTCTTT.

This clonotype was seen ten or more times. The rearrangement links TRBV7-3 to TRBJ2-1, with D unclear. Trimming pared 5 bases from V and 13 bases from J, leaving 21 bases between. CDR1 and CDR2 (germline): SGHTA, FQGTGA. The CDR3 is made up of 14 amino acids. The CDR3 spells CASSESTRLIPQFF. CDR3 bases: TGTGCCAGCAGCGAGTCCACGCGTCTTATCCCCCAGTTCTTC.

This clonotype showed up many times. The V call is TRBV7-2, the J call TRBJ2-1; the D is unclear. Per the germline V gene, CDR1 is SGHTA and CDR2 is FQGNSA. V lost 0 bases and J 8 bases, leaving 8 bases between the germline ends. The CDR3 length is 13 residues. CDR3 in amino acids: CASSLARQDEQFF. The DNA for the CDR3 is TGTGCCAGCAGCTTAGCTCGGCAGGATGAGCAGTTCTTC. Full variable domain (remainder filled in from reference TRBV7-2 and TRBJ2-1): GAGVSQSPSNKVTEKGKDVELRCDPISGHTALYWYRQSLGQGLEFLIYFQGNSAPDKSGLPSDRFSAERTGGSVSTLTIQRTQQEDSAVYLCASSLARQDEQFFGPGTRLTVL.

V gene TRBV19 combines with J gene TRBJ1-5; D is undetermined. Germline V gene lookup returns CDR1 LNHDA and CDR2 SQIVND (reference sequence). CDR3 length equals 16 residues. V gave up 3 bases and J gave up 0 bases, with 12 bases separating them. The CDR3 loop reads CASSIWSDDSNQPQHF. CDR3 DNA sequence: TGTGCCAGTAGTATTTGGAGTGACGATAGCAATCAGCCCCAGCATTTT.

There are many counts of this clonotype. The gene calls are TRBV28 and TRBJ1-4, with 9 bases aligning to TRBD1. This CDR3 is built from 14 residues. Germline lookup yields CDR1 MDHEN and CDR2 SYDVKM. Trimming removed 6 bases from V and 7 bases from J; junction bases left unmatched: 6. DNA for the CDR3: TGTGCCAGCAGCAGACAGGGGGGAAGTGAAAAACTGTTTTTT. This sequence encodes CASSRQGGSEKLFF.